This T cell receptor (beta chain) was identified during a study of T cell responses to AZD1222 COVID-19 vaccine. Broader study findings: Seropositive AZD1222 recipients at baseline numbered only six or seven.

Profiled with immunoSEQ multiplex PCR; TCRdb holds only in-frame clones, not every one. The table records 70,000 to 95,000 clones, 85% to 95% of them present only once. Analysis merged second doses at about 4 or about 12 weeks. Germline V gene lookup returns CDR1 SQVTM and CDR2 ANQGSEA. The V segment lost 7 bases and the J segment 4 bases; nucleotides outside the gene matches: 5. This CDR3 contains 13 residues. Note on this clone: What it binds is not known.

The sequence was obtained from an adult who received the AZD1222 COVID-19 vaccine. The material was peripheral blood, obtained 28 days after the second AZD1222 dose. The chain links TRBV29-1 to TRBJ2-2, with 8 nucleotides matching TRBD2. Here the CDR3 reads CSGQTSGTGELFF. The DNA of the CDR3 is TGCAGCGGCCAAACTAGCGGCACCGGGGAGCTGTTTTTT.